Below are 32 T cell receptor beta chains sequenced from a single sample in a study of human T cells and chemical hapten exposure listed by TCRdb under 2021. Preparation of the library involved RACE. TCRdb names NextSeq 500 as the instrument used. TCRdb trimmed public reads at Q25 via fastp, called clones via MiXCR and kept in-frame beta chains. Rows with a matching CDR3 protein are joined into one entry that keeps the most common DNA and genes. Present in this sample are more than 55,000 distinct CDR3 sequences, around 9.5% of which were seen just once. 3% to 3.5% of the sample belongs to the ten largest clones. Reading the label with the study, this specimen's time point is: patch test 1, 2 weeks after DPC sensitization. Explained via the paper, the treatment or condition label denotes: therapeutic diphenylcyclopropenone sensitization with weekly scalp DPC. Sequenced material: whole blood, taken in connection with sensitization to the hapten diphenylcyclopropenone (DPC). The source is a middle-aged woman with alopecia areata. Some clones in this sample may be carry-over from other donors' samples.

This clonotype has ten or more counts. The V call is TRBV10-1, the J call TRBJ1-1; D is ambiguous. Trimming removed 2 bases from V and 2 bases from J, with 18 bases in between. Germline V CDR1 and CDR2: WNHNN, SYGVQD (reference sequence). The length of the CDR3 is 17 residues. CDR3 in amino acids: CASSEMPGRFRNTEAFF. CDR3 sequence (DNA): TGCGCCAGCAGTGAGATGCCGGGCCGATTCCGAAACACTGAAGCTTTCTTT.

This sequence joins TRBV9 and TRBJ1-5, with D uncertain. The CDR3 has 13 residues. V was cut by 4 bases and J by 4 bases, with 9 bases left in between. Germline-derived CDR1 and CDR2 are SGDLS and YYNGEE. The CDR3 DNA reads TGTGCCAGCAGCACCTCGGGGAATCAGCCCCAGCATTTT. It codes for CASSTSGNQPQHF.

Comment on this clonotype: This clone may be a read error of a much larger clone one base away. The V call is TRBV12-5, the J call TRBJ1-4; a weak D match, TRBD1 (6 bases). The CDR3 totals 16 residues. The V gene's germline CDR1 is LGHNT and CDR2 FRNRAP. V lost 7 bases and J 5 bases, leaving 20 bases between the germline ends. The CDR3 loop reads CASDPQNPQGNEKLFF. For the CDR3, the DNA is TGTGCTAGTGATCCCCAGAACCCCCAGGGGAATGAAAAACTGTTTTTT.

The chain employs TRBV12-3 or TRBV12-4 and TRBJ1-6, with unresolved D. V was pared by 3 bases and J by 5 bases, with 5 bases between. The CDR3 length is 13 residues. DNA of the CDR3: TGTGCCAGCAGTTTCACAGATAATTCACCCCTCCACTTT. This encodes CASSFTDNSPLHF.

V gene TRBV29-1 combines with J gene TRBJ2-5; 11 bases match TRBD1. The CDR3 runs to 13 residues. Per the germline V gene, CDR1 is SQVTM and CDR2 is ANQGSEA. V lost 6 bases and J lost 8; bases outside the gene matches: 8. The DNA of the CDR3 is TGCAGCGTGGACCCGGGACAGGGGGAAACCCAGTACTTC. Translation gives CSVDPGQGETQYF.

The chain links TRBV28 to TRBJ1-1, with D unresolved. Deletions cut 7 bases from V and 2 bases from J, with 14 bases between. The CDR3 length is 14 residues. Per germline, CDR1 MDHEN and CDR2 SYDVKM. In DNA, the CDR3 is TGTGCCAGCACCCCCCATTCCTTAAACACTGAAGCTTTCTTT. The encoded protein is CASTPHSLNTEAFF.

This clonotype was picked up a small number of times. The chain uses TRBV20-1 and TRBJ2-1; D call uncertain. CDR1 is DFQATT and CDR2 is SNEGSKA in the germline V gene (reference sequence). The CDR3 contains 15 residues. V was clipped by 6 bases and J by 0 bases, with 15 bases between them. CDR3 residues: CSAKALTDSYNEQFF. In DNA form, the CDR3 reads TGCAGTGCCAAAGCTCTAACTGACTCCTACAATGAGCAGTTCTTC.

This clonotype was observed at least ten times. The rearrangement joins TRBV6-1 to TRBJ1-1; D gene ambiguous. The germline V gene has CDR1 MNHNS and CDR2 SASEGT. With 5 bases removed from V and 1 base from J, the gap between germline ends came to 8 bases. CDR3 length: 13 amino acids. Written as DNA, the CDR3 is TGTGCCAGCAGTTTCGGTTGGAACACTGAAGCTTTCTTT. Amino acids: CASSFGWNTEAFF.

On this clonotype: A read error may explain this, as a much larger clone is one base away. J is TRBJ2-1 and V is TRBV12-3 or TRBV12-4; D might be TRBD1 or TRBD2, each matching 5 bases. This CDR3 is built from 18 residues. The CDR3 coding sequence is TGTGCCAGCAGTTTAGTGGTACCGGGACCCCGTACCTACAATGAGCAGCTCTTC. Residues: CASSLVVPGPRTYNEQLF.

The rearrangement uses TRBV4-3 and TRBJ2-2, with a tentative D call TRBD2 (5 bases). The germline V gene encodes CDR1 LGHNA and CDR2 YSLEER. The CDR3 extends over 15 amino acids. Trimming removed 0 bases from V and 5 bases from J, with 10 bases in between. The CDR3 DNA reads TGCGCCAGCAGCCAAGATGGCGGGCGGACCGGGGAGCTGTTTTTT. Its protein product is CASSQDGGRTGELFF.

This clonotype occurred many times. V and J are TRBV4-3 and TRBJ2-1; 16 nucleotides line up with TRBD2. V was pared by 4 bases and J by 10 bases, with 7 bases of the junction left unmatched. Germline loops: CDR1 LGHNA, CDR2 YSLEER. CDR3 size: 16 residues. CDR3 protein: CASSLGTSGGAREQFF. As DNA, the CDR3 is TGCGCCAGCAGCCTTGGGACTAGCGGGGGGGCAAGGGAGCAGTTCTTC.

This clonotype was seen repeatedly, ten times or more. This chain links TRBV6-1 with TRBJ2-5; 11 nucleotides line up with TRBD2. CDR3 length: 16 residues. CDR1 MNHNS and CDR2 SASEGT come from the germline V gene. Losses at the gene ends were 2 bases for V and 1 base for J; bases not matched to a gene: 3. The CDR3 nucleotides are TGTGCCAGCAGTGAACTAGCGGGGGGACCCCAAGAGACCCAGTACTTC. This gives the protein CASSELAGGPQETQYF.

In this sample, this clonotype turned up many times. This rearrangement joins TRBV18 to TRBJ2-3, with a tentative D call TRBD1 (5 bases). The CDR3 length is 14 residues. CDR1 and CDR2 (germline): KGHSH, LQKENI. Trimming took off 3 bases at V and 0 bases at J, with 7 bases between the two ends. The CDR3 region is CASSPRGSTDTQYF. The CDR3 DNA follows: TGTGCCAGCTCACCTAGGGGTAGCACAGATACGCAGTATTTT.

This chain uses TRBV20-1 with TRBJ2-1; possible D gene TRBD2, 7 bases. The V end lost 4 bases, the J end lost 4 bases, and 17 bases lay between the germline ends. Germline lookup yields CDR1 DFQATT and CDR2 SNEGSKA (reference sequence). The CDR3 totals 15 residues. The CDR3 is CSAKQSGGRYNEQFF. The CDR3 DNA sequence: TGCAGTGCTAAACAATCGGGGGGCAGATACAATGAGCAGTTCTTC.

The chain employs TRBV7-7 and TRBJ2-1; D tentatively reads TRBD1 or TRBD2 (6 bases each). Germline V gene lookup returns CDR1 SSHAT and CDR2 FNYEAQ (reference sequence). The CDR3 has 15 residues. The ends were cut back, 6 bases at V and 8 bases at J, with 20 bases in the middle. This CDR3 is CASRQWGATADEQFF. The CDR3 coding sequence is TGTGCCAGCAGACAGTGGGGGGCTACCGCCGATGAGCAGTTCTTC.

This clonotype has at least ten counts. The chain has TRBV6-5 and TRBJ1-2, with TRBD1 as a possible D gene (6 bases). The CDR3 is made up of 16 amino acids. Trimming left V 5 bases short and J 4 bases short, with 20 bases between. Germline V gene lookup returns CDR1 MNHEY and CDR2 SVGAGI. This CDR3 is CASSGGPGVTSYGYTF. For the CDR3, the DNA is TGTGCCAGCAGTGGGGGTCCAGGGGTAACTAGCTATGGCTACACCTTC.

The V call is TRBV18, the J call TRBJ2-3; the D gene is possibly TRBD2 (6 bases). The germline gives CDR1 KGHSH, CDR2 LQKENI. This CDR3 is built from 15 residues. Trimming removed 6 bases at V and 6 bases at J, with 19 bases between. The CDR3 protein is CASSPAGPPVDTQYF. For the CDR3, the DNA is TGTGCCAGCTCTCCCGCGGGACCCCCGGTGGATACGCAGTATTTT.

This clonotype was observed at least ten times. The J gene is TRBJ1-5, the V gene TRBV24-1, with no clear D. Deletions cut 4 bases from V and 1 base from J, with 7 bases between. The CDR3 runs to 14 residues. CDR1 and CDR2 from the germline V gene are KGHDR and SFDVKD. CDR3 sequence reads: CATSEVGSNQPQHF. Written as DNA, the CDR3 is TGTGCCACCAGTGAGGTGGGGAGCAATCAGCCCCAGCATTTT.

This clonotype has at least ten counts. As DNA, the CDR3 is TGCGCCAGACAGGAAGGGGGCATACAGTACTTC. Protein: CARQEGGIQYF. This chain connects TRBV5-1 to TRBJ2-7; 7 nucleotides agree with TRBD1. J was trimmed by 10 bases and V by 8 bases; bases with no gene match: 9. CDR3 length: 11 residues. Germline V gives CDR1 SGHRS, CDR2 YFSETQ.

The sample holds a few counts of this clonotype. The rearrangement links TRBV6-5 to TRBJ1-5, with D hard to call. This CDR3 has 14 amino acids. The V end was cut by 6 bases, the J end by 0 bases, with 9 bases between. Per the germline V gene, CDR1 is MNHEY and CDR2 is SVGAGI. CDR3 sequence: CASRTGSSNQPQHF. The CDR3, as DNA: TGTGCCAGCAGGACTGGGTCTAGCAATCAGCCCCAGCATTTT.

This clonotype was counted ten times or more. J is TRBJ1-2 and V is TRBV29-1; the D is unclear. CDR1 and CDR2 from the germline V gene are SQVTM and ANQGSEA. Trimming took off 4 bases at V and 8 bases at J, with 11 bases between the two ends. The CDR3 loop spans 11 amino acids. CDR3 amino acids: CSVAGRKGYTF. In nucleotides, the CDR3 is TGCAGCGTTGCTGGGAGGAAGGGCTACACCTTC.

This clonotype was seen at least ten times. The chain combines TRBV7-2 with TRBJ1-2, with 9 bases that match TRBD1. The CDR3 length is 17 residues. With 2 bases clipped from V and 0 bases from J, the junction kept 7 bases outside the gene matches. Germline CDR1 and CDR2: SGHTA and FQGNSA. This chain's CDR3 is CASSLRDRDQPNYGYTF. The CDR3 bases are TGTGCCAGCAGCTTAAGGGACAGGGACCAACCTAACTATGGCTACACCTTC.

Ten or more counts support this clonotype. The V gene is TRBV7-9, the J gene TRBJ2-2; 7 nucleotides agree with TRBD2. This CDR3 has 17 residues. Trimming took 1 base from V and 0 from J; bases not matched to a gene: 5. Germline CDR1 is SEHNR and CDR2 is FQNEAQ (reference sequence). The CDR3 bases are TGTGCCAGCAGCTTAGGGGCCGGGACTACGAACACCGGGGAGCTGTTTTTT. Encoded protein: CASSLGAGTTNTGELFF.

Only a few counts were recorded for this clonotype. CDR3 DNA sequence: TGCGCCAGCAGCCAAGAATCCAGGTACAGGGGGCCTGAAAACATTCAGTACTTC. This translates into CASSQESRYRGPENIQYF. This sequence joins TRBV4-3 and TRBJ2-4, with 9 positions matching TRBD1. V was clipped by 0 bases and J by 5 bases; unmatched bases: 11. The CDR3 totals 18 residues. The germline V gene encodes CDR1 LGHNA and CDR2 YSLEER.

The genes are TRBV27 and TRBJ1-1; 7 positions agree with TRBD1. The ends lost 5 bases at V and 1 base at J; junction bases unmatched: 7. From germline, CDR1 is MNHEY and CDR2 SMNVEV (reference sequence). This CDR3 has 15 amino acids. CDR3 sequence reads: CASSNFQGGNTEAFF. Here the CDR3 DNA reads TGTGCCAGCAGTAATTTCCAGGGGGGGAACACTGAAGCTTTCTTT.

This clonotype has a count of ten or more. The chain links TRBV3-2 to TRBJ2-5; whether TRBD2, the table's D call, matches the DNA was not checked. TRBV3-2 is marked as a pseudogene. The length of the CDR3 is 15 residues. As DNA, the CDR3 is TGTGCCAGCAGCCGCGATCTAGCGGGGCAAGAGACCCAGTACTTC. Its translation: CASSRDLAGQETQYF.

This clonotype was detected only a few times. V and J are TRBV2 and TRBJ2-2; D may match TRBD1 or TRBD2 (5 bases each). V was clipped by 6 bases and J by 4 bases, with 9 bases between them. The CDR3 totals 13 residues. The germline CDR1 and CDR2 sequences are SNHLY and FYNNEI. CDR3: CASRGDGTGELFF. The CDR3 DNA sequence: TGTGCCAGCAGGGGGGACGGCACCGGGGAGCTGTTTTTT.

This clonotype was detected ten times or more. The V gene is TRBV7-9, the J gene TRBJ1-5; no definite D call. The CDR3 spans 14 residues. Germline loops: CDR1 SEHNR, CDR2 FQNEAQ (reference sequence). With 5 bases removed from V and 0 bases from J, the gap between germline ends came to 8 bases. In DNA form, the CDR3 reads TGTGCCAGCAGCCACACAGATAGCAATCAGCCCCAGCATTTT. It specifies CASSHTDSNQPQHF.

This clonotype was counted a few times. A read error may produce the germline difference seen at one junction end. The gene calls are TRBV20-1 and TRBJ2-7, with D perhaps TRBD1 (7 bases). The germline V gene has CDR1 DFQATT and CDR2 SNEGSKA (reference sequence). The CDR3 consists of 15 residues. The CDR3 nucleotides read TGCAGTGCTGGAGATTCTGGCAGGGGGGCCTACGAGCAGTACTTC. Translated: CSAGDSGRGAYEQYF.

Of note for this clonotype: The conserved phenylalanine or tryptophan is not found at the CDR3 terminus, so this likely reflects a read error. This chain connects TRBV7-2 to TRBJ2-7; D assignment may be TRBD1 or TRBD2 (5 bases each). Germline loops: CDR1 SGHTA, CDR2 FQGNSA. Trimming pared 1 base from V and 1 base from J, leaving 11 bases between. The CDR3 covers 15 residues. CDR3 amino acids: CASSLGWGSSYEQYS. The CDR3, as DNA: TGTGCCAGCAGCTTAGGTTGGGGGAGTTCCTACGAGCAGTACTCC.

The genes are TRBV7-6 and TRBJ2-5; no definite D call. CDR1 is SGHVS and CDR2 is FNYEAQ in the germline V gene. The CDR3 length is 14 residues. Trimming left V 2 bases short and J 4 bases short, with 11 bases between. In DNA, the CDR3 is TGTGCCAGCAGCTTAAGTCTTCTCCCAGAGACCCAGTACTTC. This translates into CASSLSLLPETQYF.

The rearrangement joins TRBV6-2 or TRBV6-3 to TRBJ2-5, with D maybe TRBD2 (6 bases). The CDR3 is 12 amino acids. Germline loops: CDR1 MNHEY, CDR2 SVGEGT. V lost 8 bases and J lost 1, with 8 bases in between. This chain's CDR3 is CASAGLQETQYF. The CDR3 region has the DNA TGTGCCAGCGCGGGACTCCAAGAGACCCAGTACTTC.